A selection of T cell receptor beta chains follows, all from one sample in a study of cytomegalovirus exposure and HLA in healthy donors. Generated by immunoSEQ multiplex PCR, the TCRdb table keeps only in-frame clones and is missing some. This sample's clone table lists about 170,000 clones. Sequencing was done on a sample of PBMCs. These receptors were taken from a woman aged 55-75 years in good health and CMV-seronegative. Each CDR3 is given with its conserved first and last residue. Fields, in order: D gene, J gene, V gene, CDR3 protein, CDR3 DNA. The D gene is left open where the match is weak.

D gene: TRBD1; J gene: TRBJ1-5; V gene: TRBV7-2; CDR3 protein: CASSLDRNPDQPQHF; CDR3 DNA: TGTGCCAGCAGCTTGGACAGGAATCCAGATCAGCCCCAGCATTTT
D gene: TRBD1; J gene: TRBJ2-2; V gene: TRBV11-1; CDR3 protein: CASRGQGNTGELFF; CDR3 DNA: TGTGCCAGCCGCGGACAGGGGAACACCGGGGAGCTGTTTTTT
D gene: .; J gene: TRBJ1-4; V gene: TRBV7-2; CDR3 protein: CASSLREANEKLFF; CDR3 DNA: TGTGCCAGCAGCTTACGGGAAGCTAATGAAAAACTGTTTTTT
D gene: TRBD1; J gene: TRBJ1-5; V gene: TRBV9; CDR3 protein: CASSVESTGDQPQHF; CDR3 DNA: TGTGCCAGCAGCGTAGAGTCGACAGGGGATCAGCCCCAGCATTTT
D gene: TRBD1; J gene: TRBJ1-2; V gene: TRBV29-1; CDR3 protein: CSVPGQAYGYTF; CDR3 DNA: TGCAGCGTCCCGGGACAGGCCTACGGCTACACCTTC
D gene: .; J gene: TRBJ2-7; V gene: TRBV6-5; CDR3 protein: CASRLYREYF; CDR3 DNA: TGTGCCAGTCGACTCTATCGAGAGTACTTC
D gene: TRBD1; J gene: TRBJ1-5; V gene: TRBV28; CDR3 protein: CASMAGQGGNQPQHF; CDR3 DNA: TGTGCCAGCATGGCCGGACAGGGTGGTAATCAGCCCCAGCATTTT
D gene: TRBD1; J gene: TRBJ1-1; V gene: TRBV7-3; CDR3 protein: CASSSQGRDTEAFF; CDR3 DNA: TGTGCCAGCAGCTCACAGGGGCGGGACACTGAAGCTTTCTTT
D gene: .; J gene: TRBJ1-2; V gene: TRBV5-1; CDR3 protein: CASSIVVGYGYTF; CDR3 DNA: TGCGCCAGCAGCATTGTTGTCGGCTATGGCTACACCTTC
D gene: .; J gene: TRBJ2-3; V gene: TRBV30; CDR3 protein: CAWSVWSECGNTDTQYF; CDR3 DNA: TGTGCCTGGAGTGTATGGAGCGAGTGCGGTAACACAGATACGCAGTATTTT
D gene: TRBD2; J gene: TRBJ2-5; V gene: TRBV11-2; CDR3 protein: CASSLLAGIQETQYF; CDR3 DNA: TGTGCCAGCAGCTTGCTAGCGGGGATTCAAGAGACCCAGTACTTC
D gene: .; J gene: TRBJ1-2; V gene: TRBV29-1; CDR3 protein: CSVEYVRNYGYTF; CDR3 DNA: TGCAGCGTTGAATATGTCAGGAACTATGGCTACACCTTC
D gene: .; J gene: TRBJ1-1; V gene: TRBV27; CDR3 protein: CASSLRSGKGEAFF; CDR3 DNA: TGTGCCAGCAGTTTACGGAGCGGGAAGGGTGAAGCTTTCTTT
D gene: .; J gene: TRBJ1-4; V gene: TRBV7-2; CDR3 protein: CASSSQQGGRKLFF; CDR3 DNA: TGTGCCAGCAGCTCGCAACAGGGCGGACGTAAACTGTTTTTT
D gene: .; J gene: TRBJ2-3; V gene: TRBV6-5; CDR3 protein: CASSSPGQATDTQYF; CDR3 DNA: TGTGCCAGCAGTTCTCCGGGACAAGCCACAGATACGCAGTATTTT
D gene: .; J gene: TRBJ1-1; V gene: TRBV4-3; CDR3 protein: CASSRDFRAYTEAFF; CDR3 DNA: TGCGCCAGCAGCCGGGATTTCAGGGCTTACACTGAAGCTTTCTTT
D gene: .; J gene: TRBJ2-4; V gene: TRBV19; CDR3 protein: CASSMGGLGKNIQYF; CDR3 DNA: TGTGCCAGTAGTATGGGGGGGCTAGGCAAAAACATTCAGTACTTC
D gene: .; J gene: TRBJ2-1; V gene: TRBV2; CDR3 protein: CASSEKASGYNEQFF; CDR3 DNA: TGTGCCAGCAGTGAAAAGGCTAGTGGCTACAATGAGCAGTTCTTC
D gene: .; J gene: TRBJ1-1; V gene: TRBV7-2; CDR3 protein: CASSLVREAFF; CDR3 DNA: TGTGCCAGCAGCTTAGTCAGGGAAGCTTTCTTT
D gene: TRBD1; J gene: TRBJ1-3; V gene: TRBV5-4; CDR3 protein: CASSLGGQGPNTIYF; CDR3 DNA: TGTGCCAGCAGCTTGGGTGGACAGGGGCCAAACACCATATATTTT
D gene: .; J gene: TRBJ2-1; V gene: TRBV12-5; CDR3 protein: CASGFGRVYNEQFF; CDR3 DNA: TGTGCTAGTGGTTTCGGTCGGGTATACAATGAGCAGTTCTTC
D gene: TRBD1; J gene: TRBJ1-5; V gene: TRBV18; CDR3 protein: CASSRAGTGNQPQHF; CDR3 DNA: TGTGCCAGCTCCAGAGCAGGGACAGGGAATCAGCCCCAGCATTTT
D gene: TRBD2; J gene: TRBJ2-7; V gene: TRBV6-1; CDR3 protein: CASRITSEMTYEQYF; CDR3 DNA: TGTGCCAGCAGGATAACTAGCGAGATGACCTACGAGCAGTACTTC
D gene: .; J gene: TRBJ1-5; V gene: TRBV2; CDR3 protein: CASSEGVGQPQHF; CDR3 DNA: TGTGCCAGCAGTGAAGGGGTGGGCCAGCCCCAGCATTTT
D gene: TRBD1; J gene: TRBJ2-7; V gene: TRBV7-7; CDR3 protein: CASSFGTGSHEQYF; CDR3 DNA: TGTGCCAGCAGCTTCGGGACAGGGTCCCACGAGCAGTACTTC
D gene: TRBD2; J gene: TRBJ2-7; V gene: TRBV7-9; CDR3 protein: CASSLGLAGIDEQYF; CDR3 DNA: TGTGCCAGCAGCTTGGGACTAGCGGGAATCGACGAGCAGTACTTC
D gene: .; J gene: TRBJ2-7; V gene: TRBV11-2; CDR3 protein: CASSKRGTPRADEQYF; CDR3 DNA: TGTGCCAGCAGCAAAAGGGGGACACCCCGGGCAGACGAGCAGTACTTC
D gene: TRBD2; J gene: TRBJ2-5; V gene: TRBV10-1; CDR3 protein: CASSEGAGPQETQYF; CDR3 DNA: TGCGCCAGCAGCGAAGGAGCGGGGCCCCAAGAGACCCAGTACTTC
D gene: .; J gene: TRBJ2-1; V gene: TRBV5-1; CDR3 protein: CASRAGSNEQFF; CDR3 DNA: TGCGCCAGCAGGGCCGGGTCCAATGAGCAGTTCTTC
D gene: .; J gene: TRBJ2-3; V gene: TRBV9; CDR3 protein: CASSADGPTDTQYF; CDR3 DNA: TGTGCCAGCAGCGCCGATGGGCCCACAGATACGCAGTATTTT
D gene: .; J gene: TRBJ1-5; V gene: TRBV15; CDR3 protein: CATSRDRGLGEDEPQHF; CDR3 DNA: TGTGCCACCAGCAGAGATCGAGGACTCGGAGAAGATGAGCCCCAGCATTTT
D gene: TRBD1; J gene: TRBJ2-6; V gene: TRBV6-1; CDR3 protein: CASSSQGAGANVLTF; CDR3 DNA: TGTGCCAGCAGCTCCCAGGGGGCTGGGGCCAACGTCCTGACTTTC
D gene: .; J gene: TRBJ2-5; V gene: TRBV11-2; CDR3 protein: CASSRPSRGETQYF; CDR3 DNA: TGTGCCAGCAGCCGGCCCTCCAGGGGAGAGACCCAGTACTTC
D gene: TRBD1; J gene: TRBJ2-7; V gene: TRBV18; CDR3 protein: CASSPGQGRTYEQYF; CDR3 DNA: TGTGCCAGCTCACCGGGACAGGGTAGGACCTACGAGCAGTACTTC
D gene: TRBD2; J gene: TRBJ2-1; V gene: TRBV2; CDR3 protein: CASRVSGVPGNEQFF; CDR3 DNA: TGTGCCAGCAGAGTTAGCGGGGTCCCGGGCAATGAGCAGTTCTTC
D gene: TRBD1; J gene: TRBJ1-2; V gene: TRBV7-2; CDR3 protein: CASSLGGTGNYGYTF; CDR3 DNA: TGTGCCAGCAGCTTAGGTGGGACAGGGAACTATGGCTACACCTTC
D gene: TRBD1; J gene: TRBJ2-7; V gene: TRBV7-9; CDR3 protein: CASSPPGTALTEQYF; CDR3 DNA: TGTGCCAGCAGCCCACCAGGGACAGCTCTGACCGAGCAGTACTTC
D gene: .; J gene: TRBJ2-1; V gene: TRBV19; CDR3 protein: CASSRDRLSYNEQFF; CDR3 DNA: TGTGCCAGTAGCCGCGACAGGCTCTCCTACAATGAGCAGTTCTTC
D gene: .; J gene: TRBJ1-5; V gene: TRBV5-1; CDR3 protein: CASSVGGQPGQPQHF; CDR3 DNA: TGCGCCAGCAGCGTGGGCGGACAGCCTGGACAGCCCCAGCATTTT
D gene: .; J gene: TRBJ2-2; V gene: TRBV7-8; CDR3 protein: CASSLREIAGELFF; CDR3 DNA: TGTGCCAGCAGCTTAAGGGAGATAGCCGGGGAGCTGTTTTTT
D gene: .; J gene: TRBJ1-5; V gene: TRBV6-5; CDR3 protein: CASRQKGFPNQPQHF; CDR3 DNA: TGTGCCAGCAGACAAAAGGGGTTTCCTAATCAGCCCCAGCATTTT
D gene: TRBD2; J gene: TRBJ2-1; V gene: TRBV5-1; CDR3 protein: CASSLGGGGVQFF; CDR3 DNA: TGCGCCAGCAGCTTGGGAGGCGGGGGGGTTCAGTTCTTC
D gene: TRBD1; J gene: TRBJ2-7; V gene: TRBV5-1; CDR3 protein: CASSLSPGQEYEQYF; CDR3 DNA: TGCGCCAGCAGCTTGTCCCCGGGACAGGAGTACGAGCAGTACTTC
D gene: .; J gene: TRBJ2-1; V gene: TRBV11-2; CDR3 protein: CASSPSYNEQFF; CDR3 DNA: TGTGCCAGCAGCCCTTCCTACAATGAGCAGTTCTTC
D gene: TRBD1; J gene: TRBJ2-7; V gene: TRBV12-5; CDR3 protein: CASGYRGEEQYF; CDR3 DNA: TGTGCTAGTGGTTACAGGGGAGAAGAGCAGTACTTC
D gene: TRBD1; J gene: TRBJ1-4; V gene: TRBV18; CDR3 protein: CASSPAGQGIPTEKLFF; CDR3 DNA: TGTGCCAGCTCACCAGCGGGACAGGGGATCCCGACTGAAAAACTGTTTTTT
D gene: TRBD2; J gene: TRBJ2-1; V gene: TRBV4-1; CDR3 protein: CASSQDRPSGWNEQFF; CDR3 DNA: TGCGCCAGCAGCCAAGATAGGCCTAGCGGATGGAATGAGCAGTTCTTC
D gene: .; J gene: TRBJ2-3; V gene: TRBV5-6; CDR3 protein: CASSLGGRSDTQYF; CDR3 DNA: TGTGCCAGCAGCTTGGGTGGCAGGTCAGATACGCAGTATTTT
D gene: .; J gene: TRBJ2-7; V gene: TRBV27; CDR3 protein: CASSFSGGLLSYEQYF; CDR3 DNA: TGTGCCAGCAGTTTTTCGGGGGGCCTCCTCTCCTACGAGCAGTACTTC
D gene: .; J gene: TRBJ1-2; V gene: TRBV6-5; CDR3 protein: CASSYLLERSYGYTF; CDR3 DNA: TGTGCCAGCAGTTACTTACTGGAGCGGAGCTATGGCTACACCTTC